This T cell receptor beta chain was identified in a study of cytomegalovirus exposure and HLA in healthy donors. Primers for the PCR totalled 60 Vbeta and 13 Jbeta. Produced via immunoSEQ multiplex PCR; TCRdb's table is partial and in-frame only. Listed are approximately 150,000 clones; around 2.4% falls within the top ten. The sequenced material came from PBMCs. The TCR comes from a woman aged 18-29 years in good health and CMV-seronegative.

The chain's CDR3 is CASSLDIATANEKLFF. The DNA of the CDR3 is TGTGCCAGCAGCTTGGACATTGCTACAGCTAATGAAAAACTGTTTTTT. The rearrangement uses TRBV5-5 and TRBJ1-4; D is uncertain. Trimming stripped 0 bases from V and 3 bases from J, with 12 bases between. Germline CDR1 reads SGHKS; CDR2 reads YYEKEE (reference sequence). There are 16 residues in the CDR3.